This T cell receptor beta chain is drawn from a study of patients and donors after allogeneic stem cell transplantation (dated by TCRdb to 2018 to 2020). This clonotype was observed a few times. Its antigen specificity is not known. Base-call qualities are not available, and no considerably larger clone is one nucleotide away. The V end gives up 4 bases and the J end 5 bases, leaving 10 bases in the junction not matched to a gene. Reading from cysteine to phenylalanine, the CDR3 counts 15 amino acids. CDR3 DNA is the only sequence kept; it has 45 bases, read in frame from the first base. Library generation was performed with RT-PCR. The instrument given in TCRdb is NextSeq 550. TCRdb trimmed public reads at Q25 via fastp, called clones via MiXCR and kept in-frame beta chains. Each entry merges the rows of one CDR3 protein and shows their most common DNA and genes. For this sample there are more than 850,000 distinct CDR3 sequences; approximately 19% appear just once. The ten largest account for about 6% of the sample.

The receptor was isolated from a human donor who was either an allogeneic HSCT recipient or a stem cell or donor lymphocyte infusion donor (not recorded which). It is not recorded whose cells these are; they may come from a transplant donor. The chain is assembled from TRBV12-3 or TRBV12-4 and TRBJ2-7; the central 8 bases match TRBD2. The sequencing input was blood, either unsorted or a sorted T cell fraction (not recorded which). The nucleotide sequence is TGTGCCAGCAGTTCCCGAGGAGCGGGAGACAACGAGCAGTACTTC. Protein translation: CASSSRGAGDNEQYF.